The clone carrying this T cell receptor (beta chain) was seen a few times. The germline V gene has CDR1 LNHDA and CDR2 SQIVND (reference sequence). The CDR3 is 16 amino acids. V lost 3 bases to trimming and J lost 5 bases, with 17 bases between them. The sample originates from a study of blood T cell repertoires in COVID-19. Across the study: Specimens from acute and convalescent COVID-19 originated in the United States, Italy and Spain. From T cells, B-cell-depleted T cells, or PBMCs came the material, which was cDNA or gDNA.

Original handling: Nucleated cell number was recorded as an estimate derived from reference gene primer amplification. Clones were sequenced by immunoSEQ multiplex PCR, and TCRdb holds only the in-frame ones, with some missing. The DNA was the basis for D and trimming; V, J and clone size are from that table. The table has approximately 260,000 clones, roughly 82% seen once. The clonotype was recovered from an elderly woman with active or convalescent COVID-19. The sequenced sample consisted of peripheral blood. This chain connects TRBV19 to TRBJ1-5, with D tentatively TRBD1 (5 bases). This chain's CDR3 is CASSMSNSGDHQPQHF. CDR3 DNA sequence: TGTGCCAGTAGTATGTCTAACAGCGGGGACCATCAGCCCCAGCATTTT.